A selection of T cell receptor beta chains follows, all from one sample in a study of T-cell reconstitution after alpha-beta-depleted transplantation in children. TCRdb reprocessed the PCR reads via MiXCR and lists one record per CDR3 protein. This sample carries about 400,000 distinct CDR3 sequences, about a sixth of them seen once, and the ten largest clones take around 28%. The sample was PBMCs, mostly from graft donor cells, taken 360 days after TCRalphabeta/CD19-depleted stem cell transplant. The receptors originated from a boy in the first two years of life who had a stem cell transplant for Wiskott-Aldrich syndrome, so the T cells may come from the graft donor. Each CDR3 is given without its conserved first and last residue. Fields, in order: D gene, V gene, CDR3 protein. A D gene is named only where the DNA matches it firmly.

D: TRBD1; V: TRBV20-1; CDR3: SATPGQGDFQETQY
D: .; V: TRBV5-1; CDR3: ASSLIPADTQY
D: .; V: TRBV29-1; CDR3: SVSDGYEQY
D: .; V: TRBV3-1; CDR3: ASSQGQDLYNEQF
D: .; V: TRBV24-1; CDR3: ATSAAGTWPYEQY
D: .; V: TRBV6-2/TRBV6-3; CDR3: ASSYSFGAAGELF
D: .; V: TRBV7-9; CDR3: ASSLADWGNYGYT
D: .; V: TRBV20-1; CDR3: SARATDTQY
D: TRBD2; V: TRBV5-1; CDR3: ASSLAGAGYNEQF
D: .; V: TRBV28; CDR3: ASSTISEGTQY
D: TRBD2; V: TRBV3-1; CDR3: ASSQEPWRLAGGRRDTQY
D: .; V: TRBV10-3; CDR3: AISENPTEDTQY
D: .; V: TRBV6-5; CDR3: ASSYLAGTLNEQF
D: TRBD2; V: TRBV11-1; CDR3: ASSKGGLAGVLTGELF
D: TRBD2; V: TRBV12-3/TRBV12-4; CDR3: ASSFLAGAGYNEQF
D: .; V: TRBV28; CDR3: ASQPPTDTQY
D: TRBD2; V: TRBV20-1; CDR3: SASGLAGSSYEQY
D: .; V: TRBV5-1; CDR3: ASSSNRVEGRTQY
D: TRBD2; V: TRBV11-2; CDR3: ASSLRTSGRAGQETQY
D: TRBD1; V: TRBV18; CDR3: ASSPSGQGETQY
D: TRBD1; V: TRBV7-6; CDR3: ASSLTGQGPLSYNEQF
D: .; V: TRBV4-1; CDR3: ASSQAGRASILANTGELF
D: TRBD1; V: TRBV7-6; CDR3: ASSLGTGINSPLH
D: .; V: TRBV2; CDR3: ASSEKGGRINEKLF
D: .; V: TRBV24-1; CDR3: ATSDRHLYEQY
D: .; V: TRBV5-1; CDR3: ASSFLGVSGGSYEQY
D: TRBD1; V: TRBV11-2; CDR3: ASSFSLPTGSTGELF
D: .; V: TRBV6-1; CDR3: ASSPQRGGHARETQY
D: TRBD1; V: TRBV12-3/TRBV12-4; CDR3: ASSLDRAPMNTEAF
D: .; V: TRBV28; CDR3: ASSQTASNQPQH
D: .; V: TRBV20-1; CDR3: SARRTAFGEAF
D: .; V: TRBV4-1; CDR3: ASSQGRARGKYEQY
D: .; V: TRBV11-2; CDR3: ASSPRTVGETQY
D: .; V: TRBV7-8; CDR3: ASSPRDSGANVLT
D: TRBD2; V: TRBV7-2; CDR3: ASRLAGSLYEQY
D: TRBD1; V: TRBV5-1; CDR3: ASSYWTGQETQY
D: TRBD1; V: TRBV7-2; CDR3: ASSLSLRQGVVYTEAF
D: TRBD2; V: TRBV5-1; CDR3: ASSLGTSIHEQF
D: TRBD2; V: TRBV20-1; CDR3: SAWGGNTQY
D: .; V: TRBV27; CDR3: ASSLSAVNAGYT
D: .; V: TRBV7-8; CDR3: ASSFRLGVGETQY
D: .; V: TRBV4-1; CDR3: ASSQSRGRNSPLH
D: .; V: TRBV6-5; CDR3: ASSYDRSNQPQH
D: .; V: TRBV2; CDR3: ASSEVTYSYNEQF
D: .; V: TRBV11-2; CDR3: ASSLHPPLAFKNIQY
D: TRBD1; V: TRBV28; CDR3: ASSYYGIRGQAKNIQY
D: .; V: TRBV2; CDR3: ASSGSSGANVLT